The text below deals with one TCR beta chain. The sample is drawn from a study of cytomegalovirus exposure and HLA in healthy donors. The PCR had 60 Vbeta and 13 Jbeta primers. The assay was immunoSEQ multiplex PCR, and TCRdb's table has in-frame clones only and misses some. The repertoire holds approximately 190,000 clones, with approximately 78% as singletons. V gave up 4 bases and J gave up 6 bases; unmatched junction bases: 5. CDR1 and CDR2 (germline): SGDLS, YYNGEE. The CDR3 length is 14 residues. Sequenced input: PBMCs. This receptor was obtained from a woman aged 18-29 years in good health and CMV-seronegative. The J gene is TRBJ2-1, the V gene TRBV9; TRBD1 matches 9 bases. This CDR3 is CASSKRTGVNEQFF. The CDR3 DNA reads as TGTGCCAGCAGCAAAAGGACAGGGGTCAATGAGCAGTTCTTC.